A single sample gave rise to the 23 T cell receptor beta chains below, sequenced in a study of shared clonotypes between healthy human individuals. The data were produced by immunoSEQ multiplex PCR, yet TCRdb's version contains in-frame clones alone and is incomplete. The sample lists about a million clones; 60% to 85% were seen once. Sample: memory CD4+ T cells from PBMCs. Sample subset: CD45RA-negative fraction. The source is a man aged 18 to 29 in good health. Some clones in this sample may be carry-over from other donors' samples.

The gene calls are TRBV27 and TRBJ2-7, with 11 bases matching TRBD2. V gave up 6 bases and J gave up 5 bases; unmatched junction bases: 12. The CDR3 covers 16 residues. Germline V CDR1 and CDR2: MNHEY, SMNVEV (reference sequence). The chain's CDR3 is CASSLITSGRSDEQYF. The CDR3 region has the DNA TGTGCCAGCAGCCTTATAACTAGCGGGAGATCCGACGAGCAGTACTTC.

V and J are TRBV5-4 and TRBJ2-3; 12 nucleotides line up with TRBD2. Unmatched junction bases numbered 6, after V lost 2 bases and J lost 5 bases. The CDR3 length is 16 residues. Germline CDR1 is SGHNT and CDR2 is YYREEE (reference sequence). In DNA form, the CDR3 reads TGTGCCAGCAGCTTACGACTAGCGGGAGCCATAGATACGCAGTATTTT. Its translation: CASSLRLAGAIDTQYF.

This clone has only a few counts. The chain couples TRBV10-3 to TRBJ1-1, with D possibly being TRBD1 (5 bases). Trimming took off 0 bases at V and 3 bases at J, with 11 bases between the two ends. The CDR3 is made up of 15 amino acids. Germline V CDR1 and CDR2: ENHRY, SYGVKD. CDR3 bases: TGTGCCATCAGTGAGTCGAATATGGGGCACACTGAAGCTTTCTTT. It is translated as CAISESNMGHTEAFF.

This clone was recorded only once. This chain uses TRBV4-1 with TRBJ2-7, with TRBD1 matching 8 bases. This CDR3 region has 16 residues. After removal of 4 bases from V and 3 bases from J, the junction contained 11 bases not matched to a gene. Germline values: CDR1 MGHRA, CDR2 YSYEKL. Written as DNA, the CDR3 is TGCGCCAGCAGCCGAAACCCGGGACAGGACTTCTACGAGCAGTACTTC. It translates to CASSRNPGQDFYEQYF.

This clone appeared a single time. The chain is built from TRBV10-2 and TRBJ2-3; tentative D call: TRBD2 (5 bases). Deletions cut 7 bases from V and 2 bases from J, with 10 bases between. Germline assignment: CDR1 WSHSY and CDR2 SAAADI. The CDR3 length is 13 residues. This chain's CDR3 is CASMLASTDTQYF. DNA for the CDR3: TGCGCCAGCATGCTAGCCTCCACAGATACGCAGTATTTT.

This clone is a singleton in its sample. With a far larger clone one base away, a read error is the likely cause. For the CDR3, the DNA is TGTGCCTGGAGTGGGGCGATCCCTTACAATGAGCAGTTCTTC. Encoded protein: CAWSGAIPYNEQFF. The V call is TRBV30, the J call TRBJ2-1; D gene uncertain. There are 14 residues in the CDR3. V was shortened by 1 base and J by 4 bases, with 11 bases between the two germline ends. Germline V CDR1 and CDR2: GTSNPN, SVGIG (reference sequence). Variable domain in full (rest from reference TRBV30 and TRBJ2-1): SQTIHQWPATLVQPVGSPLSLECTVEGTSNPNLYWYRQAAGRGLQLLFYSVGIGQISSEVPQNLSASRPQDRQFILSSKKLLLSDSGFYLCAWSGAIPYNEQFFGPGTRLTVL.

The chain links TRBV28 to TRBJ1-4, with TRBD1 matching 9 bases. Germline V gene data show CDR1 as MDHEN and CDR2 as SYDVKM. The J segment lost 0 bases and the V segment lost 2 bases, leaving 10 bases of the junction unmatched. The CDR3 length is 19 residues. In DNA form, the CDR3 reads TGTGCCAGCAGTTTACCGGGACAGGGCCTTTATCCAACTAATGAAAAACTGTTTTTT. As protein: CASSLPGQGLYPTNEKLFF.

This chain's CDR3 is CASRGIAGLTSQETQYF. CDR3 in DNA: TGCGCCAGCAGAGGAATAGCGGGGCTTACATCCCAAGAGACCCAGTACTTC. V is TRBV5-1 and J is TRBJ2-5, with 8 bases fitting TRBD2. Germline-derived CDR1 and CDR2 are SGHRS and YFSETQ. The CDR3 runs to 17 residues. With V trimmed by 5 bases and J by 1 base, 13 bases remained unmatched.

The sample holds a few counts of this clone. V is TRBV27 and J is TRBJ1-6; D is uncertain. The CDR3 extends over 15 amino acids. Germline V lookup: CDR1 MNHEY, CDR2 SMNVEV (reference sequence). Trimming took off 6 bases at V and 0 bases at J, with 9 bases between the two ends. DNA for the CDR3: TGTGCCAGCAGACGACTGTACTCCTATAATTCACCCCTCCACTTT. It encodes CASRRLYSYNSPLHF.

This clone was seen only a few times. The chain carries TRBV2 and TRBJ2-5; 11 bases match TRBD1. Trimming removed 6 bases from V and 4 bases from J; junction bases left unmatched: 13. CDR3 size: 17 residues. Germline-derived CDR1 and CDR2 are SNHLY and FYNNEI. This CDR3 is CASRVPGQGGIPETQYF. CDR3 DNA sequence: TGTGCCAGCAGGGTCCCGGGACAGGGGGGGATTCCAGAGACCCAGTACTTC. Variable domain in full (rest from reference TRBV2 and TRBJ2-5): EPEVTQTPSHQVTQMGQEVILRCVPISNHLYFYWYRQILGQKVEFLVSFYNNEISEKSEIFDDQFSVERPDGSNFTLKIRSTKLEDSAMYFCASRVPGQGGIPETQYFGPGTRLLVL.

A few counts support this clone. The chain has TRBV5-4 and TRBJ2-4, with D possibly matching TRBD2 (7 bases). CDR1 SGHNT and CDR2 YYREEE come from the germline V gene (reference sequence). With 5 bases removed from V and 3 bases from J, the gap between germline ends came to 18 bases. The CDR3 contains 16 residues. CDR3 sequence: CASSRSGGAIKNIQYF. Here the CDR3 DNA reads TGTGCCAGCAGTCGTTCGGGGGGCGCGATCAAAAACATTCAGTACTTC.

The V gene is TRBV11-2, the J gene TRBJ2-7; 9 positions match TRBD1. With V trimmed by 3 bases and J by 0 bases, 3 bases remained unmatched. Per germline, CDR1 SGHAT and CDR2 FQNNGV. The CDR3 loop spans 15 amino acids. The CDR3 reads CASSFTGGDSYEQYF. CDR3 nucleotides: TGTGCCAGCAGCTTTACAGGGGGCGACTCCTACGAGCAGTACTTC.

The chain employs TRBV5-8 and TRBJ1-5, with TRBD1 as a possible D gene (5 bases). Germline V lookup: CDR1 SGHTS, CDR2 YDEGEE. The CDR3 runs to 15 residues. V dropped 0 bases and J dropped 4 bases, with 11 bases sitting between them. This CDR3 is CASSLVWQGNQPQHF. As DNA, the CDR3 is TGTGCCAGCAGCTTGGTTTGGCAGGGTAATCAGCCCCAGCATTTT.

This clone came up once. The DNA for the CDR3 is TGCAGCTTAGACCGGGACTCAGATACGCAGTATTTT. Translating it yields CSLDRDSDTQYF. V is TRBV29-1 and J is TRBJ2-3; D is possibly TRBD2 (6 bases). The V gene's germline CDR1 is SQVTM and CDR2 ANQGSEA. Trimming left V 8 bases short and J 4 bases short, with 13 bases between. This CDR3 is 12 amino acids long.

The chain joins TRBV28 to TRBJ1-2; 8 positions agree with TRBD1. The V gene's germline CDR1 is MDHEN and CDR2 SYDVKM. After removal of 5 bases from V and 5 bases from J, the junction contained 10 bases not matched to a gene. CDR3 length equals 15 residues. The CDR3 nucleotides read TGTGCCAGCAGTCAAATACGGACAGGGATGTATGGCTACACCTTC. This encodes CASSQIRTGMYGYTF.

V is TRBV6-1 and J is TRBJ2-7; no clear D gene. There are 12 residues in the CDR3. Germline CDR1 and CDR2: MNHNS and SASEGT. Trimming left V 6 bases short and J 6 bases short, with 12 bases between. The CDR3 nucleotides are TGTGCCAGCAGCCACTTAGCAGGCGAGCAGTACTTC. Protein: CASSHLAGEQYF.

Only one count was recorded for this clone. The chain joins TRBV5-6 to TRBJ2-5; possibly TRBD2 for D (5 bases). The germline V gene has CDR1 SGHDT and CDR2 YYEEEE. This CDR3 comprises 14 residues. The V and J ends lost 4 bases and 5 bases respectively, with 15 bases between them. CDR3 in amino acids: CASSRRGQAETQYF. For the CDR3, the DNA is TGTGCCAGCAGCCGCAGAGGGCAGGCGGAGACCCAGTACTTC.

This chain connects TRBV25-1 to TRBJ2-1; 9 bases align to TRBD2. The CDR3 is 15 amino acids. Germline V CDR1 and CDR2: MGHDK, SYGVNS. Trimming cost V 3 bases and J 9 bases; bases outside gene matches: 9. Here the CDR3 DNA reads TGTGCCAGCAGTGAGCCGGCTAGCGGGAACATTGAGCAGTTCTTC. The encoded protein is CASSEPASGNIEQFF.

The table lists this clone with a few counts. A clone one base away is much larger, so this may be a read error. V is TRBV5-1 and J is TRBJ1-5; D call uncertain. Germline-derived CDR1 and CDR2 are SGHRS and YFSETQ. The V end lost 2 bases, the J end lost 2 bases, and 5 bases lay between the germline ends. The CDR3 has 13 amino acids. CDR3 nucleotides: TGCGCCAGCAGCTTCTTGGGCAATCAGCCCCAGCATTTT. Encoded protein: CASSFLGNQPQHF.

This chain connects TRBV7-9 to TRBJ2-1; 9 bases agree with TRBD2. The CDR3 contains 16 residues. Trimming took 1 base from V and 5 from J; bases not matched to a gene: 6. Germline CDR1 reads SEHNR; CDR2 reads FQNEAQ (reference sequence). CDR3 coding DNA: TGTGCCAGCAGCTTAGTCTCTAGCGGGGCCGACAATGAGCAGTTCTTC. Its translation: CASSLVSSGADNEQFF.

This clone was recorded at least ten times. As DNA, the CDR3 is TGTGCCAGCAGCTTAGTCCCCAGCGGGAGGGATGGAGATACGCAGTATTTT. Protein sequence: CASSLVPSGRDGDTQYF. The V gene is TRBV11-2, the J gene TRBJ2-3, with TRBD2 identical over 10 bases. Unmatched junction bases numbered 9, after V lost 1 base and J lost 5 bases. Germline V CDR1 and CDR2: SGHAT, FQNNGV. CDR3 size: 17 residues.

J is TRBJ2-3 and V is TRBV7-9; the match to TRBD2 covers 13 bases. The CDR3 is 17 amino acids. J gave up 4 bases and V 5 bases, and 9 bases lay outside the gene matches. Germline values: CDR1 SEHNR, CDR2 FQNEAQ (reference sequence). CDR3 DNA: TGTGCCAGCAGCCTCGGGGGACTAGCGGGAACCCCAGATACGCAGTATTTT. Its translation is CASSLGGLAGTPDTQYF.

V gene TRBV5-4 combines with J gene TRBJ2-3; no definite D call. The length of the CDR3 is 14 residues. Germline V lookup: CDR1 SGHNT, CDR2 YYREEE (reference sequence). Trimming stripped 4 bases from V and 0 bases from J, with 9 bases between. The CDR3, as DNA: TGTGCCAGCAGCCTCGGGCTGAGCACAGATACGCAGTATTTT. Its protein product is CASSLGLSTDTQYF.